This T cell receptor beta chain was recovered during a study of blood T cell repertoires in COVID-19. Study-wide context: Nucleic acid was either cDNA or gDNA, and it came from T cells, B-cell-depleted T cells, or PBMCs.

The CDR3 spans 15 residues. The germline V gene encodes CDR1 ENHRY and CDR2 SYGVKD. V lost 5 bases to trimming and J lost 1 base; unmatched junction nucleotides: 6. Original methodology: The authors estimated nucleated cell counts from reference gene primer amplification. Libraries were prepared by immunoSEQ multiplex PCR; TCRdb keeps only in-frame clonotypes and omits some of them. V, J and clone size are those of that table, while D and trimming were read from the DNA. The top ten hold approximately 2.1% of the sample, which has roughly 50,000 clones, about 82% seen once. V gene TRBV10-3 combines with J gene TRBJ1-1, with 8 bases lining up with TRBD1. The sequence came from a woman aged 55 to 70 with acute or convalescent COVID-19. Sequenced material: peripheral blood. The CDR3 loop is CAISKQGVANTEAFF. DNA of the CDR3: TGTGCCATCAGTAAACAGGGGGTTGCGAACACTGAAGCTTTCTTT.